The 7 T cell receptor beta chains presented below share a single source sample, sequenced in a study of regulatory T cells in long-lasting Graves disease. According to the study, TCR beta libraries were built with iRepertoire HTBI primers and CDR3-region Arm-PCR. TCRdb passed the multiplex PCR reads through MiXCR, listing each CDR3 protein once. The sample records about 470,000 distinct CDR3 sequences, roughly 17% being singletons. The time point here: newly diagnosed GD, antithyroid drugs for less than 3 months. There was RNA extracted from PBMCs, and the TCR library was made from it. These sequences were also reported in another study, on T cells in Graves' hyperthyroidism and ophthalmopathy.

Sequencing used peripheral blood mononuclear cells (PBMCs), obtained at new diagnosis, from a patient treated with antithyroid drugs. The receptors come from a man aged 40-50 years with Graves disease.

V usage is TRBV11-2 and J usage is TRBJ2-1; 15 bases map to TRBD2. The J segment lost 0 bases and the V segment lost 1 base, leaving 4 bases of the junction unmatched. This CDR3 is 19 amino acids long. Per germline, CDR1 SGHAT and CDR2 FQNNGV. This CDR3 reads CASSLVGLAGGSSYNEQFF. For the CDR3, the DNA is TGTGCCAGCAGCTTAGTCGGACTAGCGGGAGGGAGCTCCTACAATGAGCAGTTCTTC.

A remark on this clonotype: A much larger clone differs by one base, so this may be a read error. The genes are TRBV18 and TRBJ2-3; a weak D match, TRBD2 (5 bases). From germline, CDR1 is KGHSH and CDR2 LQKENI. CDR3 length: 14 amino acids. Trimming took 6 bases from V and 3 from J, leaving 13 bases between them. The CDR3 nucleotides read TGTGCCAGCTCGCAGCGGATGAGGACAGATACGCAGTATTTT. Its translation: CASSQRMRTDTQYF.

The gene calls are TRBV7-9 and TRBJ2-6, with D possibly TRBD2 on 6 matching bases. Trimming shortened V by 6 bases and J by 4 bases, and 19 bases separated the two germline ends. The germline V gene encodes CDR1 SEHNR and CDR2 FQNEAQ (reference sequence). The CDR3 runs to 17 residues. The chain's CDR3 is CASRGTDGLEGANVLTF. CDR3 coding DNA: TGTGCCAGCAGGGGGACTGACGGGCTTGAGGGGGCCAACGTCCTGACTTTC.

The V call is TRBV29-1, the J call TRBJ1-2, with 8 positions matching TRBD1. From germline, CDR1 is SQVTM and CDR2 ANQGSEA. This CDR3 comprises 13 residues. V was pared by 5 bases and J by 2 bases, with 4 bases of the junction left unmatched. This CDR3 is CSVRTGFNYGYTF. As DNA, the CDR3 is TGCAGCGTTCGGACAGGGTTCAACTATGGCTACACCTTC.

The chain joins TRBV5-5 to TRBJ1-6; 10 bases match TRBD1. This CDR3 region has 15 residues. CDR1 is SGHKS and CDR2 is YYEKEE in the germline V gene (reference sequence). Germline trimming cut 1 base from V and 7 bases from J; bases unmatched to any gene: 2. Here the CDR3 reads CASSLRDRGNSPLHF. The CDR3, as DNA: TGTGCCAGCAGCTTGCGGGACAGGGGAAATTCACCCCTCCACTTT.

This clonotype was detected once. The chain links TRBV6-2 or TRBV6-3 to TRBJ2-1, with TRBD2 matching 12 bases. V lost 1 base, J lost 3 bases, and 7 bases stayed unmatched. The CDR3 is 18 amino acids. The germline V gene encodes CDR1 MNHEY and CDR2 SVGEGT. CDR3 DNA: TGTGCCAGCAGTTACTTGGCTAGCGGGAGGGCCTACTACAATGAGCAGTTCTTC. Translation gives CASSYLASGRAYYNEQFF.

This clonotype has ten or more counts. V is TRBV10-3 and J is TRBJ1-2; D possibly corresponds to TRBD1 (6 bases). Germline V lookup: CDR1 ENHRY, CDR2 SYGVKD. The CDR3 runs 14 residues. V lost 0 bases, J lost 8 bases, and 13 bases lay in between. The CDR3 DNA reads TGTGCCATCAGTGAGTCGACAGGTTCAGGCGGCTACACCTTC. Translating gives CAISESTGSGGYTF.